This TCR beta chain was recovered during a study of Graves' ophthalmopathy and Graves' hyperthyroidism. As concerns this clonotype: The antigen remains unidentified.

For repertoire sequencing, the TCR beta CDR3 regions were amplified from RNA transcripts. Scientists carried out first-round RT-PCR using HTBI primers and then a second-round multiplex PCR. TCRdb re-derived calls from the multiplex PCR reads in MiXCR, one entry per CDR3 protein. The repertoire has 200,000 to 250,000 distinct CDR3 sequences, less than 30% of them found once; the top ten carry around 10%. This CDR3 has 15 residues. Germline V gene sequence: CDR1 SGHTA, CDR2 FQGNSA. Trimming at V came to 7 bases and at J to 5 bases, leaving 10 bases not matched to a gene. Study-level points and caveats: The model flagged ophthalmopathy progression at roughly 64% sensitivity and 72% to 75% specificity.

The J gene is TRBJ2-5, the V gene TRBV7-2; 10 bases are a match to TRBD2. The TCR was taken from a man in his fifties with Graves' ophthalmopathy. The sample consisted of peripheral blood. The CDR3 loop is CASNHRAGGHETQYF. DNA for the CDR3: TGTGCCAGCAACCATCGAGCGGGAGGGCACGAGACCCAGTACTTC.